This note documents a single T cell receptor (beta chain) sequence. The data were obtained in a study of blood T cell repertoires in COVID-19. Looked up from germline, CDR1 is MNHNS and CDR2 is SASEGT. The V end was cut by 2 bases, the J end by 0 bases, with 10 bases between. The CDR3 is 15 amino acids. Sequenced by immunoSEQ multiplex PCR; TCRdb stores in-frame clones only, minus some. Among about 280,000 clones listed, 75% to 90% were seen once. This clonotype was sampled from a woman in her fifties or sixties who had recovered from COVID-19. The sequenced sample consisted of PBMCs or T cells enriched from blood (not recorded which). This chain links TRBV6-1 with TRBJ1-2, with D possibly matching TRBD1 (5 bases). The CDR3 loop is CASSEWSGSNYGYTF. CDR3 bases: TGTGCCAGCAGTGAATGGTCAGGGTCTAACTATGGCTACACCTTC.